What follows is one T cell receptor beta chain and its context. This sample was included in a study of blood T cell repertoires in COVID-19. The CDR3 totals 16 residues. V dropped 0 bases and J dropped 0 bases, with 9 bases sitting between them. CDR1 is KGHSH, CDR2 LQKENI, per germline. Using immunoSEQ multiplex PCR, the repertoire was profiled, and TCRdb retains in-frame clones only, with some absent. The table lists about 350,000 clones, over 85% of them singletons, with less than 5% in the top ten. Sequenced input: peripheral blood. The receptor comes from a woman aged 55 to 70 with COVID-19, enrolled during active disease. This chain uses TRBV18 with TRBJ1-3; D not certain. The CDR3 sequence is CASSPPSTDSGNTIYF. CDR3 sequence (DNA): TGTGCCAGCTCACCACCAAGTACTGACTCTGGAAACACCATATATTTT.